This TCR beta chain was recovered during a study of blood T cell repertoires in COVID-19. About the research overall: There were acute and convalescent COVID-19 samples, and they came from the United States, Italy and Spain. PBMCs, B-cell-depleted T cells, or T cells provided the cDNA or gDNA that made up the material.

Study processing details: How many nucleated cells were present was estimated from reference gene primer amplification. Generated by immunoSEQ multiplex PCR, the TCRdb table keeps only in-frame clones and is missing some. That table supplies the V and J calls and clone size; D and trimming were determined from the DNA. The sample includes just over 250,000 clones, 88% of them seen just once. The germline CDR1 and CDR2 sequences are MNHEY and SVGAGI. With 10 bases clipped from V and 4 bases from J, the junction kept 8 bases outside the gene matches. The CDR3 runs to 14 residues. Source material: peripheral blood. This clonotype was obtained from a man in his 60s who had recovered from COVID-19. This sequence joins TRBV6-5 and TRBJ1-2; 11 bases align to TRBD1. CDR3 in DNA: TGTGCCACCCTTGGGACAGGGGGGACCTATGGCTACACCTTC. The encoded protein is CATLGTGGTYGYTF.